This T cell receptor (beta chain) was retrieved from a study of blood T cell repertoires in COVID-19. Background on the study: The origin of the acute and convalescent COVID-19 samples was the United States, Italy and Spain. Sources were T cells, B-cell-depleted T cells, or PBMCs; the material itself was cDNA or gDNA.

Original processing notes: For nucleated cells, counts were estimated from reference gene primer amplification. Clones were read by immunoSEQ multiplex PCR, and TCRdb kept only the in-frame ones, dropping some. From that table come the V and J calls and clone size; the DNA was used to work out D and trimming. The sample carries fewer than 80,000 clones, roughly four fifths recorded once. Germline lookup yields CDR1 SEHNR and CDR2 FQNEAQ (reference sequence). The length of the CDR3 is 15 residues. The trim removed 1 base at V and 1 base at J, leaving 3 bases unmatched. This chain links TRBV7-9 with TRBJ2-7; 8 bases agree with TRBD1. The material sequenced was peripheral blood. The source of this sequence is a human donor in a cohort sampled during active COVID-19. This chain's CDR3 is CASSLGDRRSYEQYF. The CDR3 DNA reads TGTGCCAGCAGCTTAGGGGACAGGAGGTCCTACGAGCAGTACTTC. Full variable domain (remainder filled in from reference TRBV7-9 and TRBJ2-7): DTGVSQNPRHKITKRGQNVTFRCDPISEHNRLYWYRQTLGQGPEFLTYFQNEAQLEKSRLLSDRFSAERPKGSFSTLEIQRTEQGDSAMYLCASSLGDRRSYEQYFGPGTRLTVT.